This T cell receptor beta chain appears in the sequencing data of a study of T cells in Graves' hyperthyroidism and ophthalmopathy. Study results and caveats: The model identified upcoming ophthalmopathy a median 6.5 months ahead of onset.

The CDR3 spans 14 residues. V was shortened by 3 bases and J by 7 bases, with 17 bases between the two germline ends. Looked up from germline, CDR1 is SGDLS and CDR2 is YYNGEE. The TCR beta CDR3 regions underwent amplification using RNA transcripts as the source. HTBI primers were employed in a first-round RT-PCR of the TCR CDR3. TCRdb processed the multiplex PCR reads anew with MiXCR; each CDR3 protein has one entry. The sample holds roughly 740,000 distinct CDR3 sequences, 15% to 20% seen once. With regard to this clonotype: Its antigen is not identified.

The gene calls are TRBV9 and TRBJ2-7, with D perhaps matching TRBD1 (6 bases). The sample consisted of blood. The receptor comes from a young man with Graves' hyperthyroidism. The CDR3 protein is CASSAPNREGEQYF. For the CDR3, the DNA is TGTGCCAGCAGCGCCCCTAACAGGGAAGGTGAGCAGTACTTC.